This TCR beta chain was captured by sequencing in a study of technical replicates of blood from a handful of donors. Method: immunoSEQ multiplex PCR; TCRdb's copy keeps in-frame clones and lacks some. The sample includes tens of thousands of clones, about 95% of them seen just once. V gave up 0 bases and J gave up 6 bases; unmatched junction bases: 11. The CDR3 extends over 17 amino acids. From germline, CDR1 is LGHNA and CDR2 YSLEER. Specimen: PBMCs. This chain connects TRBV4-3 to TRBJ2-1; TRBD2 aligns across 7 bases. This clonotype originated in a human donor in good health. Some clones in this sample may be carry-over from other donors' samples. The CDR3 is CASSQDLGGSGSNEQFF. The CDR3 region has the DNA TGCGCCAGCAGCCAAGATTTGGGCGGGAGCGGGTCCAATGAGCAGTTCTTC.